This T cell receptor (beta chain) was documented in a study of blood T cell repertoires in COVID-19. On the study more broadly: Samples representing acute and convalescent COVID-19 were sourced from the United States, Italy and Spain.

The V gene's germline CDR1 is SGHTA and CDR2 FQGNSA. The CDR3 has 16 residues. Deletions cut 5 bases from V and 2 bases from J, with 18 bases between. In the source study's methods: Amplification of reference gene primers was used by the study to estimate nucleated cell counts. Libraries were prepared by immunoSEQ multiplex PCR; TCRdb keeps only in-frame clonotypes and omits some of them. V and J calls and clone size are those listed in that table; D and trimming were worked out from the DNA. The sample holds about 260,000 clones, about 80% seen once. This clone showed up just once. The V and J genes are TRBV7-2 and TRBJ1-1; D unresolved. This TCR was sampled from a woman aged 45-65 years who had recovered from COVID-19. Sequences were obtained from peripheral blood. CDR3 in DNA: TGTGCCAGCAGCCTCACCTTACAGCCAGCTAACACTGAAGCTTTCTTT. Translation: CASSLTLQPANTEAFF.